This T cell receptor beta chain was recorded in a study of blood T cell repertoires in COVID-19. In the study overall: Specimens from acute and convalescent COVID-19 originated in the United States, Italy and Spain.

From germline, CDR1 is SGHDT and CDR2 YYEEEE. This CDR3 is 15 amino acids long. Trimming removed 1 base at V and 3 bases at J, with 14 bases between. This clone was detected once. The authors' processing: Researchers report that nucleated cell counts were estimated from reference gene primer amplification. The assay was immunoSEQ multiplex PCR, and TCRdb's table has in-frame clones only and misses some. That table is the source of V, J and clone size, and D and trimming were worked out from the DNA. The sample shows tens of thousands of clones, approximately 80% of them seen only once. Sequences were obtained from peripheral blood. This receptor was identified in a man in his 70s with active COVID-19. The V call is TRBV5-6, the J call TRBJ2-7; no reliable D call. The CDR3 sequence is CASSLSPRTVYEQYF. CDR3 bases: TGTGCCAGCAGCTTGTCGCCTAGAACTGTCTACGAGCAGTACTTC.